Below are 13 T cell receptor beta chains sequenced from a single sample in a study of identical twins. Using its own MiXCR run on the 5' RACE reads, TCRdb lists one record per CDR3 protein. The data contain around 1.7 million distinct CDR3 sequences, around 33% of them seen just once; the ten biggest clones take up about 0.25%. The sequenced material came from cord blood. The receptors originated from a newborn girl in good health.

This clonotype was seen a single time. A junction boundary mismatches the germline segment, possibly from a read error. The chain couples TRBV6-1 to TRBJ2-5; 15 bases agree with TRBD2. Germline CDR1 is MNHNS and CDR2 is SASEGT. The CDR3 contains 13 residues. The CDR3 DNA is TGTGCCAGCAGAGAAGGGACTAGCGGGAGGCAGTACTTC. Protein product: CASREGTSGRQYF.

This clonotype was detected a few times. This rearrangement joins TRBV28 to TRBJ2-1; 11 bases line up with TRBD2. V lost 6 bases and J lost 4; bases outside the gene matches: 14. Germline values: CDR1 MDHEN, CDR2 SYDVKM. CDR3 length: 18 amino acids. The CDR3 region is CASRTSGSRAAIYNEQFF. The CDR3 nucleotides read TGTGCCAGCAGAACTAGCGGGAGTCGGGCGGCTATATACAATGAGCAGTTCTTC.

The V and J genes are TRBV20-1 and TRBJ2-3; 9 nucleotides line up with TRBD2. CDR3 length: 19 residues. J gave up 2 bases and V 6 bases, and 21 bases lay outside the gene matches. Germline V gene lookup returns CDR1 DFQATT and CDR2 SNEGSKA (reference sequence). The CDR3 DNA follows: TGCAGTGCACACGCTGGCGGGACTAGCTATACCGAAGCCACAGATACGCAGTATTTT. This translates into CSAHAGGTSYTEATDTQYF.

The rearrangement joins TRBV2 to TRBJ2-5; D is unresolved. The CDR3 spans 13 residues. The V end was cut by 6 bases, the J end by 2 bases, with 10 bases between. Germline CDR1 reads SNHLY; CDR2 reads FYNNEI. The DNA for the CDR3 is TGTGCCAGCAGCTCAGAGAGGCAAGAGACCCAGTACTTC. This translates into CASSSERQETQYF.

The genes are TRBV6-6 and TRBJ1-6; no definite D call. Germline V lookup: CDR1 MNHNY, CDR2 SVGAGI (reference sequence). Trimming took off 11 bases at V and 6 bases at J, with 17 bases between the two ends. The CDR3 is 14 residues long. The CDR3 is CACVQGPSNSPLHF. The CDR3, as DNA: TGTGCCTGCGTGCAAGGGCCATCTAATTCACCCCTCCACTTT.

The chain couples TRBV20-1 to TRBJ1-6; D remains unclear. Trimming removed 3 bases at V and 0 bases at J, with 12 bases between. CDR1 is DFQATT, CDR2 SNEGSKA, per germline (reference sequence). This CDR3 region has 16 residues. The chain's CDR3 is CSAREGMSSYNSPLHF. CDR3 DNA: TGCAGTGCTAGGGAAGGAATGAGCTCCTATAATTCACCCCTCCACTTT.

In regard to this clonotype: The missing conserved phenylalanine or tryptophan at the end of this CDR3 makes a read error likely. J is TRBJ2-5 and V is TRBV28, with 9 bases fitting TRBD1. The CDR3 covers 14 residues. V was pared by 5 bases and J by 5 bases, with 6 bases of the junction left unmatched. CDR1 is MDHEN, CDR2 SYDVKM, per germline. CDR3 protein: CASSRDRVSETQYL. The CDR3 bases are TGTGCCAGCAGTCGGGACAGGGTTTCGGAGACCCAGTACTTA.

A few counts support this clonotype. The rearrangement uses TRBV28 and TRBJ2-1; TRBD2 agrees at 9 bases. The V gene's germline CDR1 is MDHEN and CDR2 SYDVKM. The CDR3 runs 16 residues. Losses at the gene ends were 2 bases for V and 1 base for J; bases not matched to a gene: 3. The CDR3 loop reads CASSLEREVSYNEQFF. Here the CDR3 DNA reads TGTGCCAGCAGTTTAGAGCGGGAGGTATCCTACAATGAGCAGTTCTTC.

Worth noting for this clonotype: The junction departs from germline at one end; a sequencing error may be responsible. The chain has TRBV20-1 and TRBJ1-5, with D uncertain. The length of the CDR3 is 13 residues. Germline values: CDR1 DFQATT, CDR2 SNEGSKA (reference sequence). CDR3 DNA sequence: TGCAGTGCTAGTGTGCGTGGCAAGCAGCCCCAGCATTTT. This sequence encodes CSASVRGKQPQHF.

This clonotype was found a few times. DNA for the CDR3: TGTGCCAGCAGCCGAGGGGCCCCCACTGAAGCTTTCTTT. Its protein product is CASSRGAPTEAFF. V is TRBV25-1 and J is TRBJ1-1; maybe TRBD1 (5 bases). The CDR3 spans 13 residues. The V and J ends lost 6 bases and 4 bases respectively, with 12 bases between them. Germline V CDR1 and CDR2: MGHDK, SYGVNS.

This clonotype appeared a few times. The genes are TRBV6-5 and TRBJ2-5, with TRBD2 identical over 8 bases. J lost 4 bases, V lost 2 bases, and 6 bases had no gene match. Per germline, CDR1 MNHEY and CDR2 SVGAGI. The CDR3 has 15 residues. The CDR3 sequence: CASSYGTSRRETQYF. CDR3 sequence (DNA): TGTGCCAGCAGTTACGGGACTAGTAGGCGAGAGACCCAGTACTTC.

The gene calls are TRBV7-8 and TRBJ2-1; TRBD2 agrees at 7 bases. With 7 bases clipped from V and 13 bases from J, the junction kept 13 bases outside the gene matches. Germline CDR1 reads SGHVS; CDR2 reads FQNEAQ. This CDR3 region has 13 residues. CDR3 nucleotide sequence: TGTGCCAGCACCAAACTAGCGAGAGAGACCCAGTTCTTC. Translated, it gives CASTKLARETQFF. Variable domain in full (rest from reference TRBV7-8 and TRBJ2-1): GAGVSQSPRYKVAKRGQDVALRCDPISGHVSLFWYQQALGQGPEFLTYFQNEAQLDKSGLPSDRFFAERPEGSVSTLKIQRTQQEDSAVYLCASTKLARETQFFGPGTRLTVL.

The genes are TRBV6-6 and TRBJ1-5; no firm D call. V was pared by 0 bases and J by 0 bases, with 9 bases between. Germline CDR1 reads MNHNY; CDR2 reads SVGAGI (reference sequence). The length of the CDR3 is 16 residues. The CDR3 here is CASSYSGPNSNQPQHF. CDR3 DNA: TGTGCCAGCAGTTACTCCGGCCCGAATAGCAATCAGCCCCAGCATTTT.